Each of the 5 T cell receptor beta chains below was sequenced from the same sample in a study of blood T cell repertoires in COVID-19. The table came from immunoSEQ multiplex PCR; TCRdb's copy has only in-frame clones and leaves some out. The data contain 100,000 to 120,000 clones, 76% of them singletons. Sample: peripheral blood. The receptor set was obtained from a woman older than 75 with acute or convalescent COVID-19.

The V call is TRBV5-4, the J call TRBJ2-5; maybe TRBD2 (6 bases). V dropped 2 bases and J dropped 1 base, with 9 bases sitting between them. Germline V lookup: CDR1 SGHNT, CDR2 YYREEE (reference sequence). This CDR3 is built from 14 residues. Here the CDR3 reads CASSFRDFQETQYF. CDR3 bases: TGTGCCAGCAGCTTTCGGGACTTCCAAGAGACCCAGTACTTC.

The chain uses TRBV19 and TRBJ2-2, with 16 bases identical to TRBD2. The CDR3 consists of 17 residues. From germline, CDR1 is LNHDA and CDR2 SQIVND (reference sequence). J gave up 4 bases and V 3 bases, and 2 bases lay outside the gene matches. The CDR3 coding sequence is TGTGCCAGTAGTATCGGGACTAGCGGGGGGGTCACCGGGGAGCTGTTTTTT. Protein: CASSIGTSGGVTGELFF.

This chain uses TRBV6-6 with TRBJ1-3; no reliable D call. V lost 2 bases to trimming and J lost 6 bases, with 11 bases between them. The CDR3 totals 14 residues. The germline CDR1 and CDR2 sequences are MNHNY and SVGAGI (reference sequence). CDR3 bases: TGTGCCAGCAGTTACACACACACCCTAAACACCATATATTTT. It yields the protein CASSYTHTLNTIYF.

The chain combines TRBV28 with TRBJ2-7, with 9 bases aligning to TRBD1. This CDR3 is built from 14 residues. V dropped 3 bases and J dropped 4; count of bases not matched to a gene: 4. Germline V gene data show CDR1 as MDHEN and CDR2 as SYDVKM. CDR3 protein: CASSFTGGRYEQYF. CDR3 DNA sequence: TGTGCCAGCAGTTTCACAGGGGGCAGGTACGAGCAGTACTTC.

This sequence joins TRBV14 and TRBJ2-7; 7 bases match TRBD2. Germline V gene lookup returns CDR1 SGHDN and CDR2 FVKESK. The CDR3 runs to 14 residues. V lost 4 bases and J lost 2; bases outside the gene matches: 5. CDR3 protein: CASSLGRGAYEQYF. The CDR3 DNA reads as TGTGCCAGCAGCCTGGGACGGGGGGCCTACGAGCAGTACTTC.